The 16 T cell receptor beta chains given below trace back to one sample, sequenced in a study of CXCR3-negative and CXCR3-positive naive CD8 T cells. It was by 5' RACE with UMI labels that the TRB cDNA libraries were prepared. Each CDR3 protein gets one entry in TCRdb, which reprocessed the 5' RACE reads and gives no DNA. Listed are some 130,000 distinct CDR3 sequences; 0.29% falls within the top ten. Material: naive CXCR3- CD8+ T cells from blood. Sample subset: CD45RO-CCR7+CD27+CD95- naive CD8+ T cells lacking CXCR3 (TNR3-). The receptors originated from a human donor in good health. Some clones in this sample may be carry-over from other donors' samples.

CDR3: CASSEGQGHPYNEQFF. The rearrangement uses TRBV2 and TRBJ2-1; without DNA, the TCRdb call of TRBD1 cannot be checked. This CDR3 has 16 amino acids. Germline assignment: CDR1 SNHLY and CDR2 FYNNEI.

This rearrangement joins TRBV28 to TRBJ1-1; TCRdb's D gene call, TRBD1, goes unchecked for lack of DNA. Germline-derived CDR1 and CDR2 are MDHEN and SYDVKM. This CDR3 has 14 amino acids. CDR3 region: CASSFRGDNTEAFF.

The J gene is TRBJ2-2, the V gene TRBV11-1; TCRdb's D call of TRBD1 is untestable without DNA. Germline V gene sequence: CDR1 SGHAT, CDR2 FQDESV (reference sequence). The CDR3 is made up of 16 amino acids. CDR3 sequence reads: CASSFYRGRSTGELFF.

The V and J genes are TRBV7-9 and TRBJ2-5; TCRdb lists TRBD2, though no DNA is available to test this call. This CDR3 is 16 amino acids long. Germline values: CDR1 SEHNR, CDR2 FQNEAQ (reference sequence). The CDR3 loop is CASSPSTLGDQETQYF.

J is TRBJ1-1 and V is TRBV20-1; TCRdb indicates TRBD1, and absent DNA this call remains unverified. The CDR3 has 12 amino acids. CDR1 DFQATT and CDR2 SNEGSKA come from the germline V gene (reference sequence). The CDR3 spells CSARPGDTEAFF.

V and J are TRBV20-1 and TRBJ2-7; TCRdb indicates TRBD1, and absent DNA this call remains unverified. This CDR3 contains 15 residues. The V gene's germline CDR1 is DFQATT and CDR2 SNEGSKA (reference sequence). Here the CDR3 reads CSARDIQGQGYEQYF.

J is TRBJ2-7 and V is TRBV28; TCRdb outputs TRBD1, but without DNA this stays unchecked. CDR3 size: 14 residues. CDR1 and CDR2 from the germline V gene are MDHEN and SYDVKM. CDR3: CASSFRGKDYEQYF. Filled out from reference TRBV28 and TRBJ2-7, the complete variable domain reads DVKVTQSSRYLVKRTGEKVFLECVQDMDHENMFWYRQDPGLGLRLIYFSYDVKMKEKGDIPEGYSVSREKKERFSLILESASTNQTSMYLCASSFRGKDYEQYFGPGTRLTVT.

The chain uses TRBV20-1 and TRBJ2-7; TCRdb returns TRBD1, unconfirmable since there is no DNA. The germline gives CDR1 DFQATT, CDR2 SNEGSKA (reference sequence). This CDR3 has 12 amino acids. Here the CDR3 reads CSARPRDMEQYF.

The genes are TRBV7-9 and TRBJ2-5; checking the TCRdb D call of TRBD2 is not possible without DNA. The CDR3 has 19 amino acids. In germline, CDR1 is SEHNR, CDR2 FQNEAQ (reference sequence). The CDR3 sequence: CASSLFGVLASGYQETQYF.

The chain has TRBV2 and TRBJ2-1. This CDR3 is built from 15 residues. From germline, CDR1 is SNHLY and CDR2 FYNNEI. The CDR3 sequence is CASKPTANHYNEQFF.

The chain employs TRBV7-9 and TRBJ2-6; TCRdb proposes TRBD2, but this gene call is untestable without DNA. CDR1 is SEHNR, CDR2 FQNEAQ, per germline (reference sequence). The CDR3 loop spans 19 amino acids. Here the CDR3 reads CASRTDSTTLPSGANVLTF.

The rearrangement joins TRBV5-1 to TRBJ2-7. Per the germline V gene, CDR1 is SGHRS and CDR2 is YFSETQ. The CDR3 is 15 amino acids. The chain's CDR3 is CASSSNGQGSYEQYF.

The chain recombines TRBV5-6 with TRBJ2-7. The CDR3 is 14 residues long. Germline loops: CDR1 SGHDT, CDR2 YYEEEE. The CDR3 is CASTIGGFSYEQYF.

The V call is TRBV20-1, the J call TRBJ1-1; TCRdb designates TRBD1, a call that cannot be tested without DNA. The CDR3 consists of 15 residues. Germline lookup yields CDR1 DFQATT and CDR2 SNEGSKA (reference sequence). CDR3 loop: CSARDSTGGNTEAFF.

The rearrangement links TRBV21-1 to TRBJ1-2; checking the TCRdb D call of TRBD1 is not possible without DNA. TRBV21-1 is a recognized pseudogene. The CDR3 sequence is 13 residues long. The chain's CDR3 is CATDHRVLRGYTF.

The J gene is TRBJ2-1, the V gene TRBV9; TCRdb's D gene call, TRBD1, goes unchecked for lack of DNA. CDR1 SGDLS and CDR2 YYNGEE come from the germline V gene. This CDR3 region has 13 residues. CDR3 sequence: CASSVGDRGNQFF.